The 16 T cell receptor beta chains given below trace back to one sample, sequenced in a study of blood T cell repertoires in COVID-19. Sequencing was performed with immunoSEQ multiplex PCR; in TCRdb, only in-frame clones are kept and a portion is missing. The repertoire holds approximately 50,000 clones, around nine tenths seen once, with about 6.2% in the top ten. The source material was peripheral blood. All receptors derive from a man aged 35 to 55 with acute or convalescent COVID-19.

This chain links TRBV14 with TRBJ2-1; D possibly corresponds to TRBD2 (5 bases). CDR1 is SGHDN and CDR2 is FVKESK in the germline V gene. The CDR3 covers 14 residues. The germline V and J ends were trimmed by 3 bases and 3 bases, with 9 bases remaining between them. Written as DNA, the CDR3 is TGTGCCAGCAGCCATGAGGGCTTCTACAATGAGCAGTTCTTC. Encoded protein: CASSHEGFYNEQFF.

The rearrangement joins TRBV7-2 to TRBJ1-1; D unresolved. Germline CDR1 is SGHTA and CDR2 is FQGNSA. The CDR3 length is 15 residues. Trimming took 5 bases from V and 4 from J, leaving 17 bases between them. The CDR3 sequence: CASSLPRSVGTEAFF. Here the CDR3 DNA reads TGTGCCAGCAGCCTCCCTAGGAGCGTCGGCACTGAAGCTTTCTTT.

This clone was counted once. The CDR3 here is CASSQEAGTSGTYEQYF. CDR3 nucleotide sequence: TGCGCCAGCAGCCAAGAAGCCGGGACTAGCGGTACCTACGAGCAGTACTTC. The rearrangement joins TRBV4-3 to TRBJ2-7, with 11 bases matching TRBD2. In germline, CDR1 is LGHNA, CDR2 YSLEER. J lost 2 bases, V lost 0 bases, and 6 bases had no gene match. This CDR3 contains 17 residues.

This chain connects TRBV5-8 to TRBJ2-3; D not certain. Trimming removed 2 bases at V and 2 bases at J, with 12 bases between. This CDR3 is 15 amino acids long. The germline CDR1 and CDR2 sequences are SGHTS and YDEGEE. CDR3 protein: CASSFRVLNTDTQYF. CDR3 DNA sequence: TGTGCCAGCAGCTTCCGGGTCCTCAACACAGATACGCAGTATTTT.

The V call is TRBV5-1, the J call TRBJ2-3; 8 nucleotides agree with TRBD2. The CDR3 has 15 amino acids. J lost 6 bases, V lost 5 bases, and 11 bases had no gene match. Germline CDR1 reads SGHRS; CDR2 reads YFSETQ. The CDR3 spells CASSSEAGARDTQYF. The CDR3 DNA is TGCGCCAGCAGTTCGGAAGCGGGAGCACGGGATACGCAGTATTTT.

This clone appeared a single time. The rearrangement uses TRBV6-5 and TRBJ2-2, with 11 bases that match TRBD2. Germline V lookup: CDR1 MNHEY, CDR2 SVGAGI. The CDR3 has 15 amino acids. The junction had 8 bases not matched to a gene; V was cut back by 7 bases and J by 7 bases. Here the CDR3 DNA reads TGTGCCAGCAATCTAGCGGGAGGTATCAGCGGGGAGCTGTTTTTT. This sequence encodes CASNLAGGISGELFF.

This chain joins TRBV13 and TRBJ2-1, with D perhaps matching TRBD2 (5 bases). CDR1 is PRHDT and CDR2 is FYEKMQ in the germline V gene (reference sequence). This CDR3 contains 13 residues. With 3 bases removed from V and 8 bases from J, the gap between germline ends came to 11 bases. DNA of the CDR3: TGTGCCAGCAGCTTTAGGCTGCGGGATGAGCAGTTCTTC. Amino acid sequence: CASSFRLRDEQFF.

This chain uses TRBV7-3 with TRBJ2-3; no definite D call. The V and J ends lost 5 bases and 1 base respectively, with 10 bases between them. The CDR3 contains 14 residues. Germline V gene sequence: CDR1 SGHTA, CDR2 FQGTGA. The CDR3 reads CASSPPEGTDTQYF. The CDR3 region has the DNA TGTGCCAGCAGCCCCCCTGAGGGCACAGATACGCAGTATTTT. Using reference TRBV7-3 and TRBJ2-3 for the parts outside the CDR3, the full variable domain is GAGVSQTPSNKVTEKGKYVELRCDPISGHTALYWYRQSLGQGPEFLIYFQGTGAADDSGLPNDRFFAVRPEGSVSTLKIQRTERGDSAVYLCASSPPEGTDTQYFGPGTRLTVL.

The chain joins TRBV3-1 (or the pseudogene TRBV3-2) to TRBJ1-2; a weak D match, TRBD1 (5 bases). The CDR3 is 14 residues long. Per germline, CDR1 LGHDT and CDR2 YNNKEL (reference sequence). Trimming removed 5 bases from V and 4 bases from J, with 14 bases in between. The CDR3 DNA reads as TGTGCCAGCAGCTGGGGCCAGGGCCCCTATGGCTACACCTTC. Translation gives CASSWGQGPYGYTF.

The rearrangement links TRBV27 to TRBJ2-7; 9 bases map to TRBD2. This CDR3 comprises 14 residues. Germline V lookup: CDR1 MNHEY, CDR2 SMNVEV (reference sequence). Germline trimming cut 4 bases from V and 2 bases from J; bases unmatched to any gene: 3. The CDR3 loop is CASSSLAGTYEQYF. The CDR3 nucleotides read TGTGCCAGCAGTTCCCTAGCGGGAACCTACGAGCAGTACTTC.

The chain carries TRBV11-2 and TRBJ2-7; D not resolved. The CDR3 has 15 amino acids. Germline values: CDR1 SGHAT, CDR2 FQNNGV. Trimming pared 4 bases from V and 1 base from J, leaving 14 bases between. The CDR3 here is CASSSRTSRSYEQYF. CDR3 DNA: TGTGCCAGCAGCTCGCGAACTTCCCGGTCCTACGAGCAGTACTTC. Together with reference TRBV11-2 and TRBJ2-7, the CDR3 gives the full variable domain: EAGVAQSPRYKIIEKRQSVAFWCNPISGHATLYWYQQILGQGPKLLIQFQNNGVVDDSQLPKDRFSAERLKGVDSTLKIQPAKLEDSAVYLCASSSRTSRSYEQYFGPGTRLTVT.

This rearrangement joins TRBV7-9 to TRBJ2-6, with D unclear. The germline CDR1 and CDR2 sequences are SEHNR and FQNEAQ (reference sequence). Trimming took off 8 bases at V and 4 bases at J, with 6 bases between the two ends. This CDR3 is built from 12 residues. The DNA for the CDR3 is TGTGCCAGCCGGGTGGGGGCCAACGTCCTGACTTTC. This codes for CASRVGANVLTF.

The chain carries TRBV15 and TRBJ1-1, with 9 bases identical to TRBD1. In germline, CDR1 is LNHNV, CDR2 YYDKDF (reference sequence). V trimming: 0 bases; J trimming: 5 bases; junction bases outside the gene matches: 10. CDR3 length equals 17 residues. The CDR3 DNA follows: TGTGCCACCAGCAGAGATCGGACAGGGGAAAGGAGGACTGAAGCTTTCTTT. Its protein is CATSRDRTGERRTEAFF.

The rearrangement uses TRBV7-9 and TRBJ1-1; D not certain. CDR3 length equals 15 residues. V lost 5 bases, J lost 5 bases, and 18 bases lay in between. Germline V CDR1 and CDR2: SEHNR, FQNEAQ (reference sequence). DNA of the CDR3: TGTGCCAGCAGCCAATATTCTTCCGGGGATACTGAAGCTTTCTTT. It yields the protein CASSQYSSGDTEAFF. Complete variable domain (other parts from reference TRBV7-9 and TRBJ1-1): DTGVSQNPRHKITKRGQNVTFRCDPISEHNRLYWYRQTLGQGPEFLTYFQNEAQLEKSRLLSDRFSAERPKGSFSTLEIQRTEQGDSAMYLCASSQYSSGDTEAFFGQGTRLTVV.

The V gene is TRBV25-1, the J gene TRBJ1-5; unclear D gene. In germline, CDR1 is MGHDK, CDR2 SYGVNS. This CDR3 is built from 18 residues. Trimming pared 6 bases from V and 0 bases from J, leaving 21 bases between. This chain's CDR3 is CASSPPGGPEDSNQPQHF. CDR3 nucleotide sequence: TGTGCCAGCAGCCCTCCGGGTGGTCCCGAGGATAGCAATCAGCCCCAGCATTTT. The full variable domain, completed using reference TRBV25-1 and TRBJ1-5, is EADIYQTPRYLVIGTGKKITLECSQTMGHDKMYWYQQDPGMELHLIHYSYGVNSTEKGDLSSESTVSRIRTEHFPLTLESARPSHTSQYLCASSPPGGPEDSNQPQHFGDGTRLSIL.

The rearrangement joins TRBV7-9 to TRBJ2-7; TRBD1 matches 9 bases. The V gene's germline CDR1 is SEHNR and CDR2 FQNEAQ (reference sequence). V was pared by 5 bases and J by 6 bases, with 8 bases of the junction left unmatched. The CDR3 is 14 amino acids. Here the CDR3 DNA reads TGTGCCAGCAGCGTCCCGGGACAGGGTGCCGAGCAGTACTTC. Residues: CASSVPGQGAEQYF.